The sequence of this T cell receptor beta chain was determined in a study of blood T cells in healthy people across ages. The CDR3 sequence is 14 residues long. V shed 3 bases and J shed 1 base, with 4 bases lying between them. A second PCR of 7 to 11 cycles used a sample-barcoded 5' primer and a J-beta primer mix. One entry per CDR3 protein, called by TCRdb with MiXCR from the 5' RACE reads. The data show about 970,000 distinct CDR3 sequences, approximately 50% seen once. The sample, 9 to 10 milliliters of peripheral blood, was drawn from each donor. This TCR was sampled from a woman in her fifties or sixties in good health. This chain links TRBV12-3 or TRBV12-4 with TRBJ2-6, with D uncertain. Sample: blood. CDR3: CASSFWSGANVLTF. The CDR3 region has the DNA TGTGCCAGCAGTTTTTGGTCTGGGGCCAACGTCCTGACTTTC.